These 13 T cell receptor beta chains were sequenced from one sample in a study of T cell responses to AZD1222 COVID-19 vaccine. Sequencing used immunoSEQ multiplex PCR; TCRdb keeps in-frame clones, though not all of them. The sample includes about 63,000 clones, 83% of them seen just once. The sample was peripheral blood, taken 28 days after the second AZD1222 dose. These receptors all come from an adult who received the AZD1222 COVID-19 vaccine.

The chain joins TRBV5-6 to TRBJ1-5; TRBD1 is a possible D gene (5 bases). The V gene lost 0 bases and the J gene lost 5 bases, with 6 bases spanning the gap. The CDR3 loop spans 13 amino acids. Germline values: CDR1 SGHDT, CDR2 YYEEEE. CDR3 sequence (DNA): TGTGCCAGCAGCTTGGGGGGGGATCAGCCCCAGCATTTT. The encoded protein is CASSLGGDQPQHF. Supplemented by reference TRBV5-6 and TRBJ1-5, the full variable domain reads DAGVTQSPTHLIKTRGQQVTLRCSPKSGHDTVSWYQQALGQGPQFIFQYYEEEERQRGNFPDRFSGHQFPNYSSELNVNALLLGDSALYLCASSLGGDQPQHFGDGTRLSIL.

The gene calls are TRBV2 and TRBJ2-7; 12 nucleotides agree with TRBD2. V was pared by 2 bases and J by 7 bases, with 6 bases of the junction left unmatched. The CDR3 runs 15 residues. From germline, CDR1 is SNHLY and CDR2 FYNNEI. The DNA of the CDR3 is TGTGCCAGCAGTGAATTGGGACTAGCGGGTTTTGAGCAGTACTTC. Its protein product is CASSELGLAGFEQYF. Looking up the rest from reference TRBV2 and TRBJ2-7 gives the full variable domain: EPEVTQTPSHQVTQMGQEVILRCVPISNHLYFYWYRQILGQKVEFLVSFYNNEISEKSEIFDDQFSVERPDGSNFTLKIRSTKLEDSAMYFCASSELGLAGFEQYFGPGTRLTVT.

J is TRBJ2-7 and V is TRBV29-1; D might be TRBD2 (7 bases). V dropped 2 bases and J dropped 1 base, with 15 bases sitting between them. Germline V CDR1 and CDR2: SQVTM, ANQGSEA. The CDR3 has 15 residues. CDR3 amino acids: CSVERGRGASYEQYF. The CDR3, as DNA: TGCAGCGTTGAAAGGGGTCGGGGGGCTTCCTACGAGCAGTACTTC.

J is TRBJ2-7 and V is TRBV2; D possibly corresponds to TRBD2 (5 bases). There are 11 residues in the CDR3. Germline V gives CDR1 SNHLY, CDR2 FYNNEI. V was clipped by 2 bases and J by 7 bases, with 6 bases between them. In nucleotides, the CDR3 is TGTGCCAGCAGTGAAAGGAGGGAGCAGTACTTC. Amino acid sequence: CASSERREQYF.

V is TRBV12-2 and J is TRBJ2-1; the table names TRBD1, a call not compared with the DNA. TRBV12-2 is classified as a pseudogene. This CDR3 contains 17 residues. CDR3 nucleotide sequence: TGTGCAAGTCGCTTAGCGCTCGGGACAGTGCCCTACAATGAGCAGTTCTTC. Translating gives CASRLALGTVPYNEQFF.

This clone was detected only once. The gene calls are TRBV18 and TRBJ1-2, with a tentative D call TRBD1 (5 bases). This CDR3 has 16 amino acids. Trimming removed 3 bases at V and 4 bases at J, with 18 bases between. The germline CDR1 and CDR2 sequences are KGHSH and LQKENI. The CDR3 region is CASSPPSKGRGYGYTF. DNA of the CDR3: TGTGCCAGCTCACCCCCGAGTAAGGGAAGGGGCTATGGCTACACCTTC.

This CDR3 reads CASSPDSNQPQHF. CDR3 nucleotide sequence: TGTGCCAGCAGTCCAGATAGCAATCAGCCCCAGCATTTT. This sequence joins TRBV6-5 and TRBJ1-5; unclear D gene. This CDR3 comprises 13 residues. Deletions cut 5 bases from V and 0 bases from J, with 5 bases between. Germline V lookup: CDR1 MNHEY, CDR2 SVGAGI.

This clone appeared a single time. The CDR3 DNA sequence: TGCAGCGCCTCGACAGGATTCTCTGGAAACACCATATATTTT. This codes for CSASTGFSGNTIYF. The chain uses TRBV29-1 and TRBJ1-3; D is possibly TRBD1 (6 bases). The germline V gene has CDR1 SQVTM and CDR2 ANQGSEA. Deletions cut 7 bases from V and 0 bases from J, with 13 bases between. The CDR3 is 14 amino acids.

The chain combines TRBV7-6 with TRBJ2-5, with 9 bases matching TRBD1. CDR3 size: 14 residues. V shed 3 bases, J shed 4 bases, and the junction held 3 bases outside the gene matches. Germline V gene lookup returns CDR1 SGHVS and CDR2 FNYEAQ. CDR3 sequence: CASSFRTGVETQYF. CDR3 coding DNA: TGTGCCAGCAGCTTCCGGACAGGGGTAGAGACCCAGTACTTC.

The chain joins TRBV20-1 to TRBJ1-2; D may be TRBD1 (6 bases). The V gene's germline CDR1 is DFQATT and CDR2 SNEGSKA (reference sequence). The CDR3 has 11 residues. The V gene lost 3 bases and the J gene lost 8 bases, with 10 bases spanning the gap. The CDR3 nucleotides are TGCAGTGCTAGGGGGGGCAGGGGCTACACCTTC. Its translation: CSARGGRGYTF.

This chain links TRBV24-1 with TRBJ2-2; 9 bases fit TRBD1. Germline V gene lookup returns CDR1 KGHDR and CDR2 SFDVKD. J lost 1 base, V lost 3 bases, and 5 bases had no gene match. The CDR3 totals 17 residues. CDR3 in DNA: TGTGCCACCAGTGATCCCCAGGGACAGGGGAACACCGGGGAGCTGTTTTTT. As protein: CATSDPQGQGNTGELFF.

V and J are TRBV19 and TRBJ1-3; TRBD1 is a possible D gene (5 bases). Trimming removed 5 bases at V and 0 bases at J, with 11 bases between. This CDR3 comprises 15 residues. Germline assignment: CDR1 LNHDA and CDR2 SQIVND (reference sequence). The CDR3 region has the DNA TGTGCCAGTAGTTGGCAGGGTGACTCTGGAAACACCATATATTTT. The encoded protein is CASSWQGDSGNTIYF.

The V and J genes are TRBV7-2 and TRBJ1-4; 8 bases agree with TRBD1. V shed 5 bases and J 7 bases; nucleotides not matched to a gene: 6. Germline values: CDR1 SGHTA, CDR2 FQGNSA. This CDR3 has 14 amino acids. CDR3 in amino acids: CASSLTGVGEKLFF. The CDR3, as DNA: TGTGCCAGCAGCCTGACAGGGGTGGGTGAAAAACTGTTTTTT.